This T cell receptor beta chain was profiled in a study of CD8 T cells in ankylosing spondylitis. Study findings and constraints: There were earlier reports of some motif variants in reactive arthritis synovial fluid and blood. Characteristic of ankylosing spondylitis blood, it appeared, was a TCR beta motif comprising about eight highly homologous variants. Disease-linked clones bore a CD8+ phenotype, appearing relatively rarely in peripheral blood.

The table lists this clonotype with a few counts. Its antigen is not known. TCRdb analysed the 5' RACE reads with MiXCR anew, one entry per CDR3 protein. Seen here are just over 300,000 distinct CDR3 sequences, about 20% observed once, and the top ten hold 3.5%. The CDR3 is made up of 13 amino acids. Germline V gives CDR1 DFQATT, CDR2 SNEGSKA (reference sequence). V dropped 4 bases and J dropped 3 bases, with 7 bases sitting between them. Source material: blood, either unsorted or a sorted T cell fraction (not recorded which). This clonotype was obtained from a female donor with ankylosing spondylitis or in good health (not recorded which). This chain connects TRBV20-1 to TRBJ1-6; perhaps TRBD1 as D (5 bases). The CDR3 DNA is TGCAGTGCTAAGGGACGCTATAATTCACCCCTCCACTTT. Protein: CSAKGRYNSPLHF.